The 7 T cell receptor beta chains below come from one sample, sequenced in a study of T cell therapy after organ transplantation. These receptors lack a known antigen. Measured with immunoSEQ multiplex PCR; TCRdb has only the in-frame clones, and not every one. The table lists over 20,000 clones, 65% to 85% of them singletons. Time point denoted: 20-29 weeks after completion of therapy. The specimen was CD8+ T cells from blood, collected after autologous CMV-specific T cell therapy. Receptors originate from a human patient who had received a solid organ transplant and had CMV disease. A subset of T cells may come from the graft donor.

This clone has only a few counts. The J gene is TRBJ1-1, the V gene TRBV27; 9 positions match TRBD1. The CDR3 consists of 14 residues. Germline values: CDR1 MNHEY, CDR2 SMNVEV (reference sequence). Losses at the gene ends were 4 bases for V and 1 base for J; bases not matched to a gene: 1. This CDR3 is CASSSGQGNTEAFF. CDR3 nucleotides: TGTGCCAGCAGTTCGGGACAGGGGAACACTGAAGCTTTCTTT.

The rearrangement links TRBV28 to TRBJ1-2; possible D gene TRBD1, 6 bases. The V end was cut by 2 bases, the J end by 8 bases, with 24 bases between. CDR3 size: 17 residues. Germline CDR1 reads MDHEN; CDR2 reads SYDVKM. For the CDR3, the DNA is TGTGCCAGCAGTTTAGAGACAGGTCAGGGGAGAGTCCAGGGCTACACCTTC. Its protein product is CASSLETGQGRVQGYTF.

This clone is deemed medium-sized (0.01 to 0.1%). V gene TRBV9 combines with J gene TRBJ2-1; either TRBD1 or TRBD2 may fit D (5 bases each). Germline CDR1 is SGDLS and CDR2 is YYNGEE. This CDR3 comprises 18 residues. V was clipped by 2 bases and J by 2 bases, with 20 bases between them. CDR3 in DNA: TGTGCCAGCAGCGTCCCTGAAAGCCGGGACGAACCCTACAATGAGCAGTTCTTC. The encoded protein is CASSVPESRDEPYNEQFF.

V usage is TRBV6-5 and J usage is TRBJ2-7; weak D call: TRBD2 (5 bases). Deletions cut 0 bases from V and 2 bases from J, with 8 bases between. CDR1 and CDR2 from the germline V gene are MNHEY and SVGAGI. CDR3 length equals 14 residues. In DNA form, the CDR3 reads TGTGCCAGCAGTTACTCGGAGGAGACCTACGAGCAGTACTTC. Residues: CASSYSEETYEQYF.

The V and J genes are TRBV5-4 and TRBJ2-3; no definite D call. Germline V CDR1 and CDR2: SGHNT, YYREEE (reference sequence). Trimming shortened V by 2 bases and J by 2 bases, and 6 bases separated the two germline ends. The CDR3 length is 13 residues. This CDR3 is CASSLSTTDTQYF. Written as DNA, the CDR3 is TGTGCCAGCAGCTTATCCACCACAGATACGCAGTATTTT.

This chain connects TRBV7-8 to TRBJ2-3; TRBD2 agrees at 8 bases. Trimming took 7 bases from V and 3 from J; bases not matched to a gene: 6. Germline V gives CDR1 SGHVS, CDR2 FQNEAQ. This CDR3 is built from 14 residues. CDR3 residues: CASTAGGPTDTQYF. DNA of the CDR3: TGTGCCAGCACCGCGGGGGGACCAACAGATACGCAGTATTTT.

The chain joins TRBV9 to TRBJ1-1, with D perhaps TRBD1 (5 bases). V lost 3 bases and J 6 bases, leaving 12 bases between the germline ends. The CDR3 consists of 13 residues. Germline CDR1 is SGDLS and CDR2 is YYNGEE. CDR3 in DNA: TGTGCCAGCAGCGCGGGGCAGGGTTCTGAAGCTTTCTTT. Amino acids: CASSAGQGSEAFF.